The source of this TCR beta chain is a study of early T cells in non-severe SARS-CoV-2 infection. Individual cDNA molecules were tagged with unique molecular identifiers, the study reported. TCRdb used MiXCR to reprocess the 5' RACE reads, holding one entry per CDR3 protein. This sample has roughly 120,000 distinct CDR3 sequences; just under 15% occur once, and the top ten carry around a fifth. This clonotype has ten or more counts. This TCR came from an adult who was a healthcare worker with PCR-confirmed SARS-CoV-2 infection or an uninfected control (not recorded which). The sample comprised whole blood.

Here the CDR3 DNA reads TGTGCCAGCAGTTACTCGACAGGGGGCCGAAACATTCAGTACTTC. Its translation: CASSYSTGGRNIQYF. The V and J genes are TRBV6-5 and TRBJ2-4; TRBD1 agrees at 10 bases. V was pared by 0 bases and J by 6 bases, with 2 bases of the junction left unmatched. The CDR3 length is 15 residues. CDR1 and CDR2 (germline): MNHEY, SVGAGI.